This TCR beta chain was recorded in a study of vaccination and CD4 T cells after COVID-19. Study background: Sampling post-COVID took place a median around 100 days after diagnosis (range 35 to 161). The authors gave control cultures a CEFX pool, an HIV-1 Nef pool, or no peptide.

Described treatment: approximately nine-day PBMC culture with coronavirus spike peptide pools or control peptides (ViraFEST assay). Investigators isolated CD4+ T cells by negative selection after approximately 11 days of culture. Germline V gene sequence: CDR1 KGHDR, CDR2 SFDVKD. Trimming shortened V by 6 bases and J by 1 base, and 8 bases separated the two germline ends. The CDR3 is 14 residues long. The table lists this clonotype with a few counts. Antigen: not known. Sequencing of cultured CD4+ T cell DNA used the Oncomine TCR Beta short-read assay. One entry per CDR3 protein results from TCRdb running MiXCR on the PCR reads. Of over 10,000 distinct CDR3 sequences listed, roughly 56% are singletons.

Sequencing input: CD4+ T cells from blood, cultured in vitro. The origin of this receptor is a human donor who had recovered from COVID-19. This chain joins TRBV24-1 and TRBJ2-2; D is unresolved. CDR3 nucleotides: TGTGCCACCAGTCTCTACGGGAACACCGGGGAGCTGTTTTTT. Its protein is CATSLYGNTGELFF.